These 10 T cell receptor beta chains came from one sample sequenced in a study of radiotherapy plus CTLA-4 blockade in lung cancer. Sequencing used immunoSEQ multiplex PCR; TCRdb keeps in-frame clones, though not all of them. The table shows some 80,000 clones, with 84% occurring only once. Here the sequenced sample was peripheral blood, taken from a patient treated with radiotherapy plus ipilimumab. The receptors stem from a human donor with non-small cell lung cancer who had stable disease on radiotherapy plus ipilimumab.

The chain couples TRBV5-4 to TRBJ2-2; D remains ambiguous. The germline V and J ends were trimmed by 0 bases and 8 bases, with 5 bases remaining between them. Germline lookup yields CDR1 SGHNT and CDR2 YYREEE (reference sequence). The CDR3 spans 12 residues. CDR3 in DNA: TGTGCCAGCAGCTTGGAGAGGGGGGAGCTGTTTTTT. Its translation: CASSLERGELFF.

This clone was observed a handful of times. J is TRBJ1-4 and V is TRBV15; 8 bases align to TRBD1. In germline, CDR1 is LNHNV, CDR2 YYDKDF (reference sequence). This CDR3 contains 15 residues. The V and J ends lost 3 bases and 4 bases, in that order; junction bases with no gene match: 4. CDR3 protein: CATSRDRVDNEKLFF. In DNA, the CDR3 is TGTGCCACCAGCAGGGACAGGGTGGATAATGAAAAACTGTTTTTT.

The chain has TRBV19 and TRBJ1-2; 8 positions match TRBD1. Germline loops: CDR1 LNHDA, CDR2 SQIVND (reference sequence). The CDR3 runs 14 residues. Germline trimming cut 5 bases from V and 0 bases from J; bases unmatched to any gene: 2. The CDR3 sequence: CASSVQGANYGYTF. The CDR3, as DNA: TGTGCCAGTAGTGTACAGGGGGCTAACTATGGCTACACCTTC.

This chain joins TRBV18 and TRBJ2-3, with 11 positions matching TRBD2. The CDR3 has 20 residues. The germline CDR1 and CDR2 sequences are KGHSH and LQKENI. V shed 2 bases, J shed 4 bases, and the junction held 17 bases outside the gene matches. The DNA of the CDR3 is TGTGCCAGCTCACCAGTGTTGGGACAGGACGCTAGCGGGAGGCCAGATACGCAGTATTTT. Its protein product is CASSPVLGQDASGRPDTQYF.

This chain connects TRBV10-1 to TRBJ2-2, with TRBD2 identical over 13 bases. The germline gives CDR1 WNHNN, CDR2 SYGVQD (reference sequence). The CDR3 has 21 residues. The junction had 18 bases not matched to a gene; V was cut back by 7 bases and J by 1 base. The CDR3 region has the DNA TGCGCCAGCACTCGGGACCCTGGATCACGGACTAGCGGGGGGAACACCGGGGAGCTGTTTTTT. Protein sequence: CASTRDPGSRTSGGNTGELFF.

This chain connects TRBV29-1 to TRBJ2-3, with D unclear. V lost 3 bases and J lost 2, with 6 bases in between. The germline gives CDR1 SQVTM, CDR2 ANQGSEA. The CDR3 has 12 residues. This chain's CDR3 is CSVEPITDTQYF. The DNA for the CDR3 is TGCAGCGTTGAGCCGATCACAGATACGCAGTATTTT.

The chain is built from TRBV30 and TRBJ2-3, with D hard to call. The CDR3 consists of 13 residues. Trimming pared 4 bases from V and 4 bases from J, leaving 12 bases between. Germline CDR1 GTSNPN, CDR2 SVGIG (reference sequence). The CDR3 nucleotides read TGTGCCTGGACGAGGCGTCGCGCAGATACGCAGTATTTT. Protein product: CAWTRRRADTQYF.

The chain is built from TRBV7-6 and TRBJ1-3; 8 nucleotides align to TRBD1. Germline CDR1 and CDR2: SGHVS and FNYEAQ. The CDR3 covers 19 residues. The junction had 13 bases not matched to a gene; V was cut back by 3 bases and J by 0 bases. The CDR3 sequence is CASSFHPRTGIGSGNTIYF. CDR3 sequence (DNA): TGTGCCAGCAGCTTCCATCCCCGGACAGGGATCGGCTCTGGAAACACCATATATTTT.

This clone was picked up one time. The chain employs TRBV29-1 and TRBJ1-1, with unresolved D. V dropped 8 bases and J dropped 1 base, with 8 bases sitting between them. Per the germline V gene, CDR1 is SQVTM and CDR2 is ANQGSEA. The CDR3 has 11 residues. For the CDR3, the DNA is TGCAGCACCGGGAGGAACACTGAAGCTTTCTTT. Protein sequence: CSTGRNTEAFF.

This clone was detected once. CDR3 loop: CASSVRTSGPTDTQYF. CDR3 in DNA: TGTGCCAGCAGCGTCAGGACTAGCGGACCCACAGATACGCAGTATTTT. The chain carries TRBV5-6 and TRBJ2-3; the match to TRBD2 covers 10 bases. V was clipped by 4 bases and J by 2 bases; unmatched bases: 7. This CDR3 has 16 amino acids. CDR1 is SGHDT and CDR2 is YYEEEE in the germline V gene.